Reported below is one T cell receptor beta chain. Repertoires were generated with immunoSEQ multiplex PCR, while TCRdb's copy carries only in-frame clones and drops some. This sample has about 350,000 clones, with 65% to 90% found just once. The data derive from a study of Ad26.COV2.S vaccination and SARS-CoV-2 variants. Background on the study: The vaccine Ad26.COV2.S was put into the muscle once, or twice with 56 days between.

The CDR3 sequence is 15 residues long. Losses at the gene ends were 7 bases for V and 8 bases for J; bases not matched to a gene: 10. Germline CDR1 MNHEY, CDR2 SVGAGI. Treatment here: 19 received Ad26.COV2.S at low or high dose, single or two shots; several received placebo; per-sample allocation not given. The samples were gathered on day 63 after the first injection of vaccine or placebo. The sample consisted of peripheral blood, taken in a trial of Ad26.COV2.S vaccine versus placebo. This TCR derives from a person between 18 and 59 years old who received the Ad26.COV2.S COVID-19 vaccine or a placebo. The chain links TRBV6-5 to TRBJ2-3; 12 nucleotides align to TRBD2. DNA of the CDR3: TGTGCCAGCAACCCCGGGACTAGCGGGCGCGGTACGCAGTATTTT. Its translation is CASNPGTSGRGTQYF.